This passage covers 9 T cell receptor beta chains from one sample sequenced in a study of PD-1 blockade in classical Hodgkin lymphoma. Sequencing was performed with immunoSEQ multiplex PCR; in TCRdb, only in-frame clones are kept and a portion is missing. The sample lists tens of thousands of clones, 70% occurring once. All the patients suffered relapse after autologous stem cell transplantation, and brentuximab vedotin exposure differed. Sequencing used peripheral blood mononuclear cells (PBMCs), obtained before the second cycle of nivolumab. All receptors come from a human donor with classical Hodgkin lymphoma.

The chain joins TRBV19 to TRBJ1-5, with 9 bases aligning to TRBD1. Looked up from germline, CDR1 is LNHDA and CDR2 is SQIVND (reference sequence). This CDR3 spans 16 amino acids. The junction had 6 bases not matched to a gene; V was cut back by 6 bases and J by 0 bases. CDR3 coding DNA: TGTGCCAGTAGGACAGGGGGTTGGGATAGCAATCAGCCCCAGCATTTT. Encoded protein: CASRTGGWDSNQPQHF.

The chain carries TRBV5-4 and TRBJ2-1; 13 nucleotides line up with TRBD2. V dropped 3 bases and J dropped 7; count of bases not matched to a gene: 4. This CDR3 contains 15 residues. The V gene's germline CDR1 is SGHNT and CDR2 YYREEE (reference sequence). DNA of the CDR3: TGTGCCAGCAGCTCCCCGGGACTAGCGGGAAATGAGCAGTTCTTC. It encodes CASSSPGLAGNEQFF.

The chain employs TRBV25-1 and TRBJ2-5, with D perhaps matching TRBD1 (6 bases). Germline V gene sequence: CDR1 MGHDK, CDR2 SYGVNS. CDR3 size: 12 residues. The V end was cut by 6 bases, the J end by 3 bases, with 8 bases between. CDR3 protein: CASRGAKETQYF. The CDR3 DNA follows: TGTGCCAGCAGGGGGGCGAAAGAGACCCAGTACTTC.

This chain links TRBV30 with TRBJ2-7; 9 bases are shared with TRBD2. Trimming removed 3 bases from V and 3 bases from J; junction bases left unmatched: 15. This CDR3 region has 17 residues. Per germline, CDR1 GTSNPN and CDR2 SVGIG (reference sequence). Here the CDR3 reads CAWSTLSPTSGRYEQYF. The CDR3 DNA reads TGTGCCTGGAGCACCCTATCACCTACTAGCGGGCGCTACGAGCAGTACTTC.

The rearrangement joins TRBV7-6 to TRBJ2-3; 7 positions agree with TRBD2. This CDR3 is built from 16 residues. Losses at the gene ends were 1 base for V and 0 bases for J; bases not matched to a gene: 4. CDR1 is SGHVS, CDR2 FNYEAQ, per germline. CDR3 sequence (DNA): TGTGCCAGCAGCTTAGGTCCCGGGGGGAGCACAGATACGCAGTATTTT. Translating it yields CASSLGPGGSTDTQYF.

The chain uses TRBV5-6 and TRBJ1-2; unclear D gene. V was trimmed by 5 bases and J by 4 bases, leaving 24 bases between them. CDR1 SGHDT and CDR2 YYEEEE come from the germline V gene. The CDR3 runs 17 residues. For the CDR3, the DNA is TGTGCCAGCAGTCCTAGGACGCCGGTGATGGGGTTCTATGGCTACACCTTC. This codes for CASSPRTPVMGFYGYTF.

In its sample, this clone was seen once. V and J are TRBV28 and TRBJ1-2; D call uncertain. This CDR3 spans 11 amino acids. CDR1 is MDHEN, CDR2 SYDVKM, per germline. V shed 6 bases and J shed 3 bases, with 5 bases lying between them. The CDR3 reads CASRQDYGYTF. The CDR3 nucleotides read TGTGCCAGCAGGCAGGACTATGGCTACACCTTC.

V gene TRBV6-6 combines with J gene TRBJ1-1, with D possibly being TRBD1 (5 bases). Germline V CDR1 and CDR2: MNHNY, SVGAGI (reference sequence). Trimming removed 5 bases at V and 6 bases at J, with 13 bases between. The CDR3 runs 13 residues. CDR3 DNA sequence: TGTGCCAGCAGTCCTAAGGGGAGGGCTGAAGCTTTCTTT. Its translation: CASSPKGRAEAFF.

This chain uses TRBV28 with TRBJ2-6, with a possible D match to TRBD1 (5 bases). In germline, CDR1 is MDHEN, CDR2 SYDVKM. The CDR3 covers 14 residues. V dropped 10 bases and J dropped 0 bases, with 10 bases sitting between them. The CDR3 loop is CAIQDTSGANVLTF. The DNA of the CDR3 is TGTGCCATCCAGGACACCTCTGGGGCCAACGTCCTGACTTTC.